This T cell receptor (beta chain) was sequenced in a study of shared clonotypes between healthy human individuals. Data came from immunoSEQ multiplex PCR; TCRdb stores just in-frame clones and leaves some out. This sample yields around 690,000 clones, of which around 90% are seen a single time; about a third belongs to the top ten. Regarding the study as a whole: Having only a few donors restricted how much genetic and exposure-history diversity was captured. Several donors showed sharing of approximately 5% of naive CD4 clonotypes. Rarefaction exposed incomplete sorted-subset sequencing despite large depth. Memory subsets generally showed lower estimated richness than naive subsets.

Concerning this clone itself: The antigen is not known.

The sequence was obtained from a man aged 18 to 30 in good health. Some clones in this sample may be carry-over from other donors' samples. Sequencing was performed on memory CD8+ T cells from PBMCs. Described subset: CD45RO+ cells pooled with CCR7-negative TemRA cells.

The CDR3: CASSPGTAETQYF. For the CDR3, the DNA is TGTGCCAGCAGCCCCGGGACAGCAGAGACCCAGTACTTC. The chain carries TRBV5-4 and TRBJ2-5; 7 bases are a match to TRBD1. V shed 4 bases, J shed 4 bases, and the junction held 4 bases outside the gene matches. CDR3 size: 13 residues. CDR1 SGHNT and CDR2 YYREEE come from the germline V gene (reference sequence).